These T cell receptor beta chains were read from a single sample in a study of cytomegalovirus exposure and HLA in healthy donors. Method: immunoSEQ multiplex PCR; TCRdb's copy keeps in-frame clones and lacks some. The table shows about 150,000 clones, with 60% to 85% occurring only once. The material sequenced was PBMCs. The receptor source for this set is a woman aged 40 to 50 in good health and CMV-seronegative. The CDR3 runs from the conserved cysteine through the conserved F or W. Fields, in order: J gene, V gene, clone size, CDR3 protein. Clone size, where shown, is once, few, many, or a class for clones that have expanded.

>TRBJ2-5|TRBV28|-
CASRQYGTLAGGIETQYF
>TRBJ2-5|TRBV5-1|-
CASSLMSGGARETQYF
>TRBJ1-5|TRBV13|few
CASSLEGQGISGHQPQHF
>TRBJ1-2|TRBV2|few
CASSGDSSPNGYTF
>TRBJ2-2|TRBV28|once
CASSSPNMLTGTDTGELFF
>TRBJ2-7|TRBV6-5|-
CASTQTGALINEQYF
>TRBJ2-3|TRBV2|-
CASRSGQGGSTDTQYF
>TRBJ2-3|TRBV10-3|once
CAISEFGGDTQYF
>TRBJ1-2|TRBV5-6|-
CASSRTGGDYGYTF
>TRBJ1-1|TRBV7-9|-
CASSPTGTGLRNTEAFF
>TRBJ1-1|TRBV6-1|once
CASSEAGGEAFF
>TRBJ1-2|TRBV4-1|-
CASSHTAIRYGYTF
>TRBJ1-6|TRBV6-1|-
CASSERAGQPSPLHF
>TRBJ2-2|TRBV28|-
CASWPQGKAGELFF
>TRBJ2-6|TRBV30|once
CAWSFTGANVLTF
>TRBJ1-1|TRBV27|-
CASNLIGGGHNTEAFF
>TRBJ1-2|TRBV30|once
CAWSQTGRLRNGYTF
>TRBJ2-3|TRBV7-2|-
CASSQTSGETDTQYF
>TRBJ2-2|TRBV6-1|-
CASGLKDFGELFF
>TRBJ1-5|TRBV10-3|-
CAISEAGKPGQPQHF
>TRBJ2-5|TRBV28|-
CASSNPRTGFGETQYF
>TRBJ2-1|TRBV4-2|-
CASSQDTSGGANEQFF
>TRBJ1-2|TRBV9|-
CASSVADGVNTF
>TRBJ1-1|TRBV5-1|-
CASKGGDMNTEAFF
>TRBJ2-1|TRBV19|-
CASSIPEQGENEQFF
>TRBJ1-1|TRBV28|-
CASRTRTENTEAFF
>TRBJ2-3|TRBV2|-
CASSERESGTDTQYF
>TRBJ2-1|TRBV5-1|-
CASSRGKLAGGPGNEQFF
>TRBJ1-1|TRBV4-1|-
CASSRLEVGGTEAFF
>TRBJ2-7|TRBV9|-
CASSPDKNF
>TRBJ2-3|TRBV18|-
CASSPPGTSGGADTQYF
>TRBJ1-2|TRBV27|-
CASSLTPSTGVYGYTF
>TRBJ2-1|TRBV5-4|-
CATSGQNYDEQFF
>TRBJ2-3|TRBV2|-
CASKQLVNTQYF
>TRBJ1-4|TRBV27|-
CASSTTGGAANEKLFF
>TRBJ1-2|TRBV6-5|once
CASPRGTYGYTF
>TRBJ1-2|TRBV5-6|-
CASSFGGLNYGYTF
>TRBJ1-2|TRBV6-7|-
CASSPRDREGGNGYTF
>TRBJ1-2|TRBV19|-
CASSMEQGPFPGYTF
>TRBJ2-5|TRBV5-1|-
CASSSYQETQYF
>TRBJ1-6|TRBV5-8|-
CASSLRNSPLHF
>TRBJ2-7|TRBV5-1|-
CASSETGANAYEQYF
>TRBJ1-3|TRBV2|-
CASTREGGQGSSGNTIYF
>TRBJ2-7|TRBV27|-
CASIPTPGGQEPYEQYF
>TRBJ1-6|TRBV28|-
CASSSPGDYNSPLHF
>TRBJ2-7|TRBV5-1|once
CASSSDKYEQYF
>TRBJ1-4|TRBV9|-
CASSVGGLEEKLFF
>TRBJ2-3|TRBV5-1|few
CASSVGGDLTDTQYF